The clone carrying this T cell receptor (beta chain) was seen a handful of times. Its matching antigen is unknown. The sample originates from a study of molecular identifiers for immune sequencing clone quantification. General study results and limits: Clones that had above 20 RNA copies took up over 97% of effector molecules but under 1% in naive cells. Spiked-in Jurkat TCR RNA corresponding to one cell was reported as detectable against about 1 million naive cells. Should identical TCR molecules share a barcode, the sizes of highly expanded clones could be underestimated.

Trimming removed 0 bases from V and 2 bases from J, with 8 bases in between. The germline CDR1 and CDR2 sequences are LNHDA and SQIVND (reference sequence). The CDR3 consists of 14 residues. TCRdb re-derived calls from the PCR reads in MiXCR, one entry per CDR3 protein. This table holds approximately 320,000 distinct CDR3 sequences, 24% found once. This chain links TRBV19 with TRBJ2-7; no clear D. The sequenced material came from naive CD8+ T cells from blood, with Jurkat cell RNA spiked in. As to subset: FACS-sorted CD8+CD4-CCR7+CD45RA+ naive T cells. The receptor comes from a human donor in good health. Some libraries in this study had Jurkat cell RNA spiked in. DNA of the CDR3: TGTGCCAGTAGTATAGAAGCCGTTGCCTACGAGCAGTACTTC. This encodes CASSIEAVAYEQYF.